This T cell receptor (beta chain) derives from a study of immune characterization of retroperitoneal liposarcoma. CDR3 length: 17 residues. Germline lookup yields CDR1 MNHEY and CDR2 SMNVEV (reference sequence). Germline trimming cut 5 bases from V and 6 bases from J; bases unmatched to any gene: 12. TCRdb processed the PCR reads anew with MiXCR; each CDR3 protein has one entry. The table has approximately 9,600 distinct CDR3 sequences, around 26% seen once; the top ten hold roughly 8.7%. The origin of this receptor is a male donor with retroperitoneal liposarcoma. Sequencing was done on a sample of tumor tissue. This chain joins TRBV27 and TRBJ2-2, with TRBD2 identical over 10 bases. CDR3 sequence reads: CASSPRTSGIGAGELFF. The CDR3, as DNA: TGTGCCAGCAGTCCGCGGACTAGCGGCATAGGGGCCGGGGAGCTGTTTTTT.